The 3 T cell receptor beta chains below were found in one sample sequenced in a study of OX40 agonist ivuxolimab in advanced cancers. The library was made by the immunoSEQ multiplex PCR assay. TCRdb took this table from immuneACCESS and kept in-frame rearrangements with V and J called. Such tables lack part of the clones; where checked against another copy, unresolved V genes explain under half of the gap, and the rest is unexplained. Counted in this sample were approximately 76,000 clones; roughly nine tenths of them appeared once. The ten largest clones capture approximately 0.7% of the sample. This material consisted of CD4+ or CD8+ T cells sorted from blood, taken in a trial of the OX40 agonist ivuxolimab. Receptors originate from an adult with an advanced solid tumor such as melanoma, head and neck, liver or kidney cancer.

CDR3 protein: CASSLLQLLNTEAFF. CDR3 DNA: TGTGCCAGCAGCTTGTTACAGCTACTGAACACTGAAGCTTTCTTT. The chain recombines TRBV5-6 with TRBJ1-1; the D is unclear. V shed 1 base and J shed 0 bases, with 10 bases lying between them. The CDR3 is 15 amino acids. Germline CDR1 is SGHDT and CDR2 is YYEEEE.

The chain uses TRBV6-1 and TRBJ1-1, with a weak D call TRBD1 (6 bases). Germline CDR1 and CDR2: MNHNS and SASEGT. V lost 6 bases, J lost 4 bases, and 15 bases lay in between. This CDR3 comprises 14 residues. The CDR3 region has the DNA TGTGCCAGCAGCGAAAGAGGGGGACCCACTGAAGCTTTCTTT. Amino acid sequence: CASSERGGPTEAFF.

The rearrangement joins TRBV11-3 to TRBJ2-3, with 10 positions matching TRBD2. The trim removed 5 bases at V and 3 bases at J, leaving 8 bases unmatched. The CDR3 runs 16 residues. Germline V gene sequence: CDR1 SGHNT, CDR2 YENEEA. The DNA of the CDR3 is TGTGCCAGCAGCGCTAGCGGGGGCGTACGAACAGATACGCAGTATTTT. Its translation is CASSASGGVRTDTQYF.